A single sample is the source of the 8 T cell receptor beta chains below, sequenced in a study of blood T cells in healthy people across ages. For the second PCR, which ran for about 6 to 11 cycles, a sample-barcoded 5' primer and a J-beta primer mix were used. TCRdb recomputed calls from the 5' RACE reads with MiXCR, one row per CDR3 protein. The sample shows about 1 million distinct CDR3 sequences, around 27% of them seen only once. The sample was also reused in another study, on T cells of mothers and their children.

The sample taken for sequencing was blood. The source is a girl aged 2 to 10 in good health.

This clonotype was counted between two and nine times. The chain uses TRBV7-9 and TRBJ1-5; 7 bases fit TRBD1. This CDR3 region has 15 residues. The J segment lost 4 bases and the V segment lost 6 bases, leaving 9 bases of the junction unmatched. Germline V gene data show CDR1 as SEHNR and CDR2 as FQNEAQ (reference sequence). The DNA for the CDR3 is TGTGCCAGCAGTACAGCCGGGACAGTAAATCAGCCCCAGCATTTT. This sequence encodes CASSTAGTVNQPQHF.

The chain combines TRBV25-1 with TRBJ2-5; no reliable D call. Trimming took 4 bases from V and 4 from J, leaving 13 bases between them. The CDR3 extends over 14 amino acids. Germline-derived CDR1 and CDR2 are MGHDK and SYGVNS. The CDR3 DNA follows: TGTGCCAGCAGTGCTGCCCCCTCGGTAGAGACCCAGTACTTC. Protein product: CASSAAPSVETQYF. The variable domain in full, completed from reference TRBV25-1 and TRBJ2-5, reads EADIYQTPRYLVIGTGKKITLECSQTMGHDKMYWYQQDPGMELHLIHYSYGVNSTEKGDLSSESTVSRIRTEHFPLTLESARPSHTSQYLCASSAAPSVETQYFGPGTRLLVL.

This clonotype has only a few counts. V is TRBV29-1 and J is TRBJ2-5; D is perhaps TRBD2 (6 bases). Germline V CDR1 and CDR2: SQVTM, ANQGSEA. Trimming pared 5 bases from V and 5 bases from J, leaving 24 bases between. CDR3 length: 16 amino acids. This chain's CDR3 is CSVLVLRPDAGETQYF. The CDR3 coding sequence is TGCAGCGTTTTGGTCCTTCGGCCTGATGCGGGGGAGACCCAGTACTTC.

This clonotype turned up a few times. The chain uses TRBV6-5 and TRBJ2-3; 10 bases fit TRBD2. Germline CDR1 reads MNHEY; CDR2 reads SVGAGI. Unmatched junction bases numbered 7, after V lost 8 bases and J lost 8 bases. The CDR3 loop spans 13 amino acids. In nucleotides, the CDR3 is TGTGCCAGCTCTCGTCTAGCGGGAGCTACGCAGTATTTT. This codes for CASSRLAGATQYF.

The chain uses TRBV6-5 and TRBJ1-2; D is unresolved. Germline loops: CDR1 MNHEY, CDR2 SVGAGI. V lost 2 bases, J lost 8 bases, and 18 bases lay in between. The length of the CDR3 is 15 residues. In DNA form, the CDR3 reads TGTGCCAGCAGTTACGGCTGGCAGGAGGCGGAGGGCTACACCTTC. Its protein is CASSYGWQEAEGYTF.

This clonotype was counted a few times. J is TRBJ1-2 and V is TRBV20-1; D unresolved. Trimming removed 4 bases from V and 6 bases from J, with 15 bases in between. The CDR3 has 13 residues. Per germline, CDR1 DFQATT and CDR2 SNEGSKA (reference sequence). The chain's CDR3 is CSAIAGRVDGYTF. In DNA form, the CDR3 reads TGCAGTGCTATTGCCGGGAGGGTAGATGGCTACACCTTC.

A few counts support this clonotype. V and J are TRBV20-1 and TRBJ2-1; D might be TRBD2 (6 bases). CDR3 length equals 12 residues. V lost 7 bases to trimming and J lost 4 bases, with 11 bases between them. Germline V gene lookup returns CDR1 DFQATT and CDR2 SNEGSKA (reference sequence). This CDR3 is CSGLARYNEQFF. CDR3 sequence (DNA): TGCAGTGGCCTAGCGAGATACAATGAGCAGTTCTTC.

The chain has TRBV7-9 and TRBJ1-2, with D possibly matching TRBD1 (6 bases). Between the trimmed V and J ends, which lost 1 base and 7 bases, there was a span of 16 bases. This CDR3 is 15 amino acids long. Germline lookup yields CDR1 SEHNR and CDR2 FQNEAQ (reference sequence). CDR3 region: CASSLDNRASRGYTF. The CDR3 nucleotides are TGTGCCAGCAGCTTAGATAACAGGGCGTCTCGTGGCTACACCTTC.